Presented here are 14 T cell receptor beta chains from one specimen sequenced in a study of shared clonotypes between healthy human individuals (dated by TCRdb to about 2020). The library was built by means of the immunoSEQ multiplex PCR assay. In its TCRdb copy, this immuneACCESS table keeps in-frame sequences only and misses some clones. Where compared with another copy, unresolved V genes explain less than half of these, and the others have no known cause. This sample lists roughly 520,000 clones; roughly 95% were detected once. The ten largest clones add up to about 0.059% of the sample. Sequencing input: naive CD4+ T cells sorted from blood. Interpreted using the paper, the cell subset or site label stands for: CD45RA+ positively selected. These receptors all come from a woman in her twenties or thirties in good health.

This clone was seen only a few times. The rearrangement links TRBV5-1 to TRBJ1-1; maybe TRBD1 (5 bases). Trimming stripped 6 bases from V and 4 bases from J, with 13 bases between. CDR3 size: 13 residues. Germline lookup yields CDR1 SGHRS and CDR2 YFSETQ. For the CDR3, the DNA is TGCGCCAGCAATCACGGGACTCCCACTGAAGCTTTCTTT. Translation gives CASNHGTPTEAFF.

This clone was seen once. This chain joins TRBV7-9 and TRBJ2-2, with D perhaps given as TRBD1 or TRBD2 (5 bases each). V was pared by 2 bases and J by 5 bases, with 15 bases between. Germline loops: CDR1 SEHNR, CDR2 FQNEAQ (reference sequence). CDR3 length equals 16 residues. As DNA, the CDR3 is TGTGCCAGCAGCTTAACTGTTAGAGGGGATACCGGGGAGCTGTTTTTT. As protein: CASSLTVRGDTGELFF.

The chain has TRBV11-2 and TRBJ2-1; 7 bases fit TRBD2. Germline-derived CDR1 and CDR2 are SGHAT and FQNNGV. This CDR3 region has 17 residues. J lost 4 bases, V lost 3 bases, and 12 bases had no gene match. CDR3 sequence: CASSFPGGGIFYNEQFF. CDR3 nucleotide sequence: TGTGCCAGCAGCTTCCCTGGGGGAGGGATTTTTTACAATGAGCAGTTCTTC.

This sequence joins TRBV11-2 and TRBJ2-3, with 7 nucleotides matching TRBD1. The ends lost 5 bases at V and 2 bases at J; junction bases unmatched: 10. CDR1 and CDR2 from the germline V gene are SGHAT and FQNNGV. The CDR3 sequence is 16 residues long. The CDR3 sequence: CASSHGQVRLTDTQYF. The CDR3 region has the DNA TGTGCCAGCAGCCACGGACAGGTTCGACTCACAGATACGCAGTATTTT. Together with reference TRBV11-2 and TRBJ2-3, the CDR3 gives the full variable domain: EAGVAQSPRYKIIEKRQSVAFWCNPISGHATLYWYQQILGQGPKLLIQFQNNGVVDDSQLPKDRFSAERLKGVDSTLKIQPAKLEDSAVYLCASSHGQVRLTDTQYFGPGTRLTVL.

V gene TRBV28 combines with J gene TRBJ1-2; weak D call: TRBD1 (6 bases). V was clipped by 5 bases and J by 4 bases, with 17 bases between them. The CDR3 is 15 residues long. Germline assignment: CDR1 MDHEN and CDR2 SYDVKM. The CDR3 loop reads CASSPPTGIAYGYTF. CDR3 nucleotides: TGTGCCAGCAGTCCTCCCACAGGGATCGCCTATGGCTACACCTTC.

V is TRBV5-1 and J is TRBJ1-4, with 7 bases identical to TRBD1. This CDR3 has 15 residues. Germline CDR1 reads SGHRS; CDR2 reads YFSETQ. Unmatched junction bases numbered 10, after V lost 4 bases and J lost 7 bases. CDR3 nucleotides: TGCGCCAGCAGCCCTACTGGACAGGTCGTTGAAAAACTGTTTTTT. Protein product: CASSPTGQVVEKLFF.

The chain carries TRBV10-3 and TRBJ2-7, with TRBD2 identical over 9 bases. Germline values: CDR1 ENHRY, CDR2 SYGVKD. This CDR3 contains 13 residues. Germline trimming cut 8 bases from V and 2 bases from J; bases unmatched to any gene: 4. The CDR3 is CAIWREGTYEQYF. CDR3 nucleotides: TGTGCCATCTGGCGGGAGGGTACCTACGAGCAGTACTTC.

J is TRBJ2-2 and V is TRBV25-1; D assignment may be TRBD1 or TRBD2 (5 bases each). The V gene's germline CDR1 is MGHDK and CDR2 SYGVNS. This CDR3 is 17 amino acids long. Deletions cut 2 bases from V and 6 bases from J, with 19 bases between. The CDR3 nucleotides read TGTGCCAGCAGTGAACCCCGATTCGGGGCAGCCCCCGGGGAGCTGTTTTTT. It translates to CASSEPRFGAAPGELFF.

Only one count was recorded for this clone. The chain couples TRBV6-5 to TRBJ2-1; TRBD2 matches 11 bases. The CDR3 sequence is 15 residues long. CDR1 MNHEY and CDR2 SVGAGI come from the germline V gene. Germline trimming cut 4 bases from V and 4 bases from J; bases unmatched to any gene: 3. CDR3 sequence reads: CASSSGTSGYNEQFF. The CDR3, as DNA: TGTGCCAGCAGTTCCGGGACTAGCGGTTACAATGAGCAGTTCTTC.

The chain's CDR3 is CASSPSGISYEQYF. The CDR3 DNA follows: TGTGCCAGCAGCCCCTCGGGCATCTCCTACGAGCAGTACTTC. The V and J genes are TRBV4-2 and TRBJ2-7; D call uncertain. Trimming removed 4 bases from V and 0 bases from J, with 10 bases in between. The CDR3 totals 14 residues. Per the germline V gene, CDR1 is LGHNA and CDR2 is YNFKEQ.

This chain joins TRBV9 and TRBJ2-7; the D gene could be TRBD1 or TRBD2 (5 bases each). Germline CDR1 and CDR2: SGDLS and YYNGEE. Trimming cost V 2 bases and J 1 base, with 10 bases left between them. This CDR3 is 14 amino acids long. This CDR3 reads CASSVGDQSYEQYF. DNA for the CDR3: TGTGCCAGCAGCGTTGGGGACCAGTCCTACGAGCAGTACTTC.

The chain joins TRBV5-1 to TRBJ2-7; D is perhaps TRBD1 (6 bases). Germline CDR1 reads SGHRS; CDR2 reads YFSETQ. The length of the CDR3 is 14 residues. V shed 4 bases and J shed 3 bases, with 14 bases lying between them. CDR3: CASSKTGQNYEQYF. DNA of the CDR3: TGCGCCAGCAGCAAAACGGGACAAAACTACGAGCAGTACTTC.

CDR3 residues: CASSIGQASGELFF. The DNA of the CDR3 is TGTGCCAGTAGTATAGGACAGGCGTCCGGGGAGCTGTTTTTT. The chain has TRBV19 and TRBJ2-2, with D maybe TRBD1 (6 bases). The CDR3 sequence is 14 residues long. Germline V gene sequence: CDR1 LNHDA, CDR2 SQIVND (reference sequence). With 1 base removed from V and 6 bases from J, the gap between germline ends came to 9 bases.

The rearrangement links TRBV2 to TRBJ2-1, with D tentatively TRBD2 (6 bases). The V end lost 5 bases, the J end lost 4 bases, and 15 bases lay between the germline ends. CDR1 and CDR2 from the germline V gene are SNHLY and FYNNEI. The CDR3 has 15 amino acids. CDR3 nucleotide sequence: TGTGCCAGCAGTTGGGGGGAAACAGTTTACAATGAGCAGTTCTTC. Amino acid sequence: CASSWGETVYNEQFF.